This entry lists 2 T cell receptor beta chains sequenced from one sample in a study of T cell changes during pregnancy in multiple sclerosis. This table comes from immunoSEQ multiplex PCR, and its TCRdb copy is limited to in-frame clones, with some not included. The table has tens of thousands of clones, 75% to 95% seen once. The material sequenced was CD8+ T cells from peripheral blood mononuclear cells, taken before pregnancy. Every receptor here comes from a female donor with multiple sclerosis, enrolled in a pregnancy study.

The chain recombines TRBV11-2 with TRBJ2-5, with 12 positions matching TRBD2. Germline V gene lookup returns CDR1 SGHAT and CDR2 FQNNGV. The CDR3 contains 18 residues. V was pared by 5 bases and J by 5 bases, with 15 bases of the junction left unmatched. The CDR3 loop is CASSTGLAGPGGRETQYF. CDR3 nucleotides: TGTGCCAGCAGCACCGGACTAGCGGGGCCAGGCGGTCGGGAGACCCAGTACTTC.

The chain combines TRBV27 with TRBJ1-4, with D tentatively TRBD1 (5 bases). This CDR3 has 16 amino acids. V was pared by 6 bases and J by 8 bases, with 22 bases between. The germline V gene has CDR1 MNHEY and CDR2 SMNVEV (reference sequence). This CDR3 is CASSPPVGGGHEKLFF. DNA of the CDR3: TGTGCCAGCAGCCCTCCGGTGGGGGGTGGTCACGAAAAACTGTTTTTT. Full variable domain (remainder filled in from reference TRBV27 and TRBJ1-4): EAQVTQNPRYLITVTGKKLTVTCSQNMNHEYMSWYRQDPGLGLRQIYYSMNVEVTDKGDVPEGYKVSRKEKRNFPLILESPSPNQTSLYFCASSPPVGGGHEKLFFGSGTQLSVL.